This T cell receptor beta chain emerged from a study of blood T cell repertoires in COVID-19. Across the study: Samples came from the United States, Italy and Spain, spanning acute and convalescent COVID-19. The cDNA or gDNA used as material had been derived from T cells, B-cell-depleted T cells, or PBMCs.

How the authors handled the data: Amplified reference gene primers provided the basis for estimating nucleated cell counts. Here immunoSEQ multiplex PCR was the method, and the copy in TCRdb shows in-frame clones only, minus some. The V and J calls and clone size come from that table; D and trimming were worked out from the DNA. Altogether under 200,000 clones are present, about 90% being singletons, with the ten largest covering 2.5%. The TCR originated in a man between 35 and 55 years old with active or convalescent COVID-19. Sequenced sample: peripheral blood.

For the CDR3, the DNA is TGTGCCTGGGCAGACAGGGACTATGGCTACACCTTC. Translating it yields CAWADRDYGYTF. The gene calls are TRBV30 and TRBJ1-2; 7 positions agree with TRBD1. J was trimmed by 3 bases and V by 5 bases; bases with no gene match: 3. In germline, CDR1 is GTSNPN, CDR2 SVGIG (reference sequence). The CDR3 contains 12 residues. Complete variable domain (other parts from reference TRBV30 and TRBJ1-2): SQTIHQWPATLVQPVGSPLSLECTVEGTSNPNLYWYRQAAGRGLQLLFYSVGIGQISSEVPQNLSASRPQDRQFILSSKKLLLSDSGFYLCAWADRDYGYTFGSGTRLTVV.